Sequencing of this T cell receptor (beta chain) was carried out in a study of OX40 agonist ivuxolimab in advanced cancers. Study at large: Patients were given ivuxolimab, an antibody that agonizes OX40 (CD134).

Regarding the study as a whole: Both CD4+ and CD8+ T cell populations in blood had undergone clonal expansion by week 6 at 0.1 to 3.0 mg/kg.

TCRdb keeps only in-frame clones here, not all; method: immunoSEQ multiplex PCR. Of 80,000 to 100,000 clones detected, 85% to 90% appear once; the ten largest clones hold approximately 5.7%. In regard to this clone: Its antigen is currently unknown.

Trimming took 8 bases from V and 7 from J, leaving 15 bases between them. Looked up from germline, CDR1 is GTSNPN and CDR2 is SVGIG (reference sequence). The length of the CDR3 is 13 residues. This TCR was recovered from an adult with an advanced solid tumor such as melanoma, head and neck, liver or kidney cancer. The sequencing here drew on CD4+ or CD8+ T cells sorted from blood, taken in a trial of the OX40 agonist ivuxolimab. The V and J genes are TRBV30 and TRBJ1-6; no clear D. Here the CDR3 DNA reads TGTGCCCTGACCCGTAATGGGAATTCACCCCTCCACTTT. This codes for CALTRNGNSPLHF.